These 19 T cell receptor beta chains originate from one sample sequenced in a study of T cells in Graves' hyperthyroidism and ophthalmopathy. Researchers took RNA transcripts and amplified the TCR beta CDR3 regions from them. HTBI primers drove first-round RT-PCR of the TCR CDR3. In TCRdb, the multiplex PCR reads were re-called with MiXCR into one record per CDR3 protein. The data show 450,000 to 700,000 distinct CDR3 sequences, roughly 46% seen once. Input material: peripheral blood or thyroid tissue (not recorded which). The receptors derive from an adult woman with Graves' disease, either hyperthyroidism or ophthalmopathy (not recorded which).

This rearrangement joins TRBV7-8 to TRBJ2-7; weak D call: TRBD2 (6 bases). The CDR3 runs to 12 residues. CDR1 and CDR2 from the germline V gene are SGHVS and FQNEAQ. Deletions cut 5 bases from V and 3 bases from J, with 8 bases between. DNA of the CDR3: TGTGCCAGCAGCGCGGACTACTACGAGCAGTACTTC. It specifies CASSADYYEQYF.

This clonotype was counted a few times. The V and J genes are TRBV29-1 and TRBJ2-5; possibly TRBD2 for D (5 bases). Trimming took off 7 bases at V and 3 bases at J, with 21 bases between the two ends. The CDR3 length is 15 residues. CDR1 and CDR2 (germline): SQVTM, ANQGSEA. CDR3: CSALGRGTEEETQYF. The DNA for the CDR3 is TGCAGCGCCCTCGGCCGGGGTACAGAAGAAGAGACCCAGTACTTC.

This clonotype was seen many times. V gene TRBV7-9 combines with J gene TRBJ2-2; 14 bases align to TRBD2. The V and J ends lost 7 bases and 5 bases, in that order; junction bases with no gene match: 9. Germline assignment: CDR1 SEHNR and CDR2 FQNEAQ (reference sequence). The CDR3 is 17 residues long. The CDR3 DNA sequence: TGTGCCAGCACCTTGCCCGGGACTAGCGGGGGAACCGGGGAGCTGTTTTTT. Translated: CASTLPGTSGGTGELFF.

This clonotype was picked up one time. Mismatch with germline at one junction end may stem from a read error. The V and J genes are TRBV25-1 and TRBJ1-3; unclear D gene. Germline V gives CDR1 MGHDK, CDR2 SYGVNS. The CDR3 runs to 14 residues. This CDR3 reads CACSGRDSGNTIYF. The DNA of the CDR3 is TGTGCCTGCAGTGGGAGAGACTCTGGAAACACCATATATTTT. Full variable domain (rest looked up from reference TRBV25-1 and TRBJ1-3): EADIYQTPRYLVIGTGKKITLECSQTMGHDKMYWYQQDPGMELHLIHYSYGVNSTEKGDLSSESTVSRIRTEHFPLTLESARPSHTSQYLCACSGRDSGNTIYFGEGSWLTVV.

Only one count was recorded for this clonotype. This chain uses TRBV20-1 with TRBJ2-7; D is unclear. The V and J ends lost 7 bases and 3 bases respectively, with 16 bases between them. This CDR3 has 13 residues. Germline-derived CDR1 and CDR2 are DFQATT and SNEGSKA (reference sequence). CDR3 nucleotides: TGCAGTGTTCCTCTTCCACCCATCTACGAGCAGTACTTC. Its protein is CSVPLPPIYEQYF.

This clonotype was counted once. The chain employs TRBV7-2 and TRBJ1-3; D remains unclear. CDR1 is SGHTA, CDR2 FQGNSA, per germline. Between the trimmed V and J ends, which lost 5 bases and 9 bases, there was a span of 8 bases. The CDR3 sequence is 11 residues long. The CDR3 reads CASSPGSTIYF. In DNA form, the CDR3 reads TGTGCCAGCAGCCCCGGCTCCACCATATATTTT.

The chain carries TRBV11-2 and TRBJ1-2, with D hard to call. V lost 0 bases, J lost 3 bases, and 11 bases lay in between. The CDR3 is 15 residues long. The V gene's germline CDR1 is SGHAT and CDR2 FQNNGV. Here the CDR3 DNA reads TGTGCCAGCAGCTTAGATCTAACAGCCCACTATGGCTACACCTTC. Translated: CASSLDLTAHYGYTF.

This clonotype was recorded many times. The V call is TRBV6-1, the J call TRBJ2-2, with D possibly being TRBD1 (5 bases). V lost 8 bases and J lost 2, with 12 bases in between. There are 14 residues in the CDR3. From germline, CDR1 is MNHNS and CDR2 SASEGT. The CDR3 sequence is CASPHDRNTGELFF. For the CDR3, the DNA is TGTGCCAGCCCTCACGACAGAAACACCGGGGAGCTGTTTTTT.

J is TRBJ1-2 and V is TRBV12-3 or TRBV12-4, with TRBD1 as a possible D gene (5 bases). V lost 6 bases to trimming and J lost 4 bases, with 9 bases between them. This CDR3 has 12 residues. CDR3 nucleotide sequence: TGTGCCAGCAGGATGGGGGGCTATGGCTACACCTTC. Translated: CASRMGGYGYTF.

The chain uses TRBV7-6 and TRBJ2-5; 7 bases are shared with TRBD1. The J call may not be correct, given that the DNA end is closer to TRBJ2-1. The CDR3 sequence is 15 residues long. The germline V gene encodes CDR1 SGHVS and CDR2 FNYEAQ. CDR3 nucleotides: TGTGCCAGCAGCAAAGACAGGGTCCCCTACAATGAGCAGTTCTTC. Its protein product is CASSKDRVPYNEQFF.

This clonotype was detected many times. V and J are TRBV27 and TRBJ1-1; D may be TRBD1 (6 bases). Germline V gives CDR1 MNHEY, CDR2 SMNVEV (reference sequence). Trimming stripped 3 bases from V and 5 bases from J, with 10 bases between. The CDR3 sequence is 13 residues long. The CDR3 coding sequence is TGTGCCAGCAGTTTCCAGGGGACGACTGAAGCTTTCTTT. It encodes CASSFQGTTEAFF.

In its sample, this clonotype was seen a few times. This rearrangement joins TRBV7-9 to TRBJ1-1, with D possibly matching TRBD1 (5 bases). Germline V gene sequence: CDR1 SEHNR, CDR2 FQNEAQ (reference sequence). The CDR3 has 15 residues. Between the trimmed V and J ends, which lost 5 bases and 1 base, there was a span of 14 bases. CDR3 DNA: TGTGCCAGCAGCCCCCGGGGCCAAGCGAACACTGAAGCTTTCTTT. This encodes CASSPRGQANTEAFF.

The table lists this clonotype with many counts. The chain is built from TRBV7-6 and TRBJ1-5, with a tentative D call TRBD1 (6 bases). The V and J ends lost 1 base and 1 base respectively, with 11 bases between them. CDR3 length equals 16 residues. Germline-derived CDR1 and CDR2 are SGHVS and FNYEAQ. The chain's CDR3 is CASSLEQGRSNQPQHF. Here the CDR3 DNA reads TGTGCCAGCAGCTTAGAACAGGGAAGGAGCAATCAGCCCCAGCATTTT.

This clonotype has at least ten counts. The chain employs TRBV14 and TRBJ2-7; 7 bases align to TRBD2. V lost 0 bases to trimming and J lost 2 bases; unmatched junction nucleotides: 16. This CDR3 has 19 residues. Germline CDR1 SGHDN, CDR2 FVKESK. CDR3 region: CASSQDWMGLGTKAYEQYF. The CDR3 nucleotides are TGTGCCAGCAGCCAAGATTGGATGGGGCTAGGGACTAAGGCCTACGAGCAGTACTTC.

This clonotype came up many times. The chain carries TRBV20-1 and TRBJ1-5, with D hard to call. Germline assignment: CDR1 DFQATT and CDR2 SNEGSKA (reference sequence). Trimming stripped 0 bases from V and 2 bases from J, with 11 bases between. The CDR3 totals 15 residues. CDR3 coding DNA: TGCAGTGCTAGAGACAGAAAGAGGGGCAATCAGCCCCAGCATTTT. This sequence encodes CSARDRKRGNQPQHF.

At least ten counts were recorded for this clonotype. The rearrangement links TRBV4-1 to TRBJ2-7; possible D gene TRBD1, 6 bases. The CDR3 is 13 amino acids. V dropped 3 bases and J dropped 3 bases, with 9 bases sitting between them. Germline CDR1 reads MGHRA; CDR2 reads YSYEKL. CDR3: CASSHPDSYEQYF. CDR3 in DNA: TGCGCCAGCAGCCACCCGGACAGCTACGAGCAGTACTTC.

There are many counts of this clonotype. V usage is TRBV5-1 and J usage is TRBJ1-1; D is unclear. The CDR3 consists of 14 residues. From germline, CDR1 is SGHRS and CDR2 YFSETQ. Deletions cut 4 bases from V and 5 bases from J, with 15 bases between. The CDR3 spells CASSAGMGRTEAFF. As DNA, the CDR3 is TGCGCCAGCAGCGCCGGGATGGGGAGAACTGAAGCTTTCTTT.

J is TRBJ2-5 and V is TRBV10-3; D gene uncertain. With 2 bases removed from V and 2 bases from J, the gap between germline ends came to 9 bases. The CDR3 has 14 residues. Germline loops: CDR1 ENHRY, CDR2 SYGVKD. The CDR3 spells CAISEDGRQETQYF. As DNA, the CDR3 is TGTGCCATCAGTGAGGACGGTAGGCAAGAGACCCAGTACTTC.

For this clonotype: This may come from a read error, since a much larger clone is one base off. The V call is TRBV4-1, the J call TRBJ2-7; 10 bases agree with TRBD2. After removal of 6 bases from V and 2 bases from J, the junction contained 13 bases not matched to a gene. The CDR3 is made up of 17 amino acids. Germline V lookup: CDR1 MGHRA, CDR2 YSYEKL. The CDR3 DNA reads TGCGCCAGCAGACATCAGGCTAGCGGGAGTTCTCCCTACGAGCAGTACTTC. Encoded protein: CASRHQASGSSPYEQYF.